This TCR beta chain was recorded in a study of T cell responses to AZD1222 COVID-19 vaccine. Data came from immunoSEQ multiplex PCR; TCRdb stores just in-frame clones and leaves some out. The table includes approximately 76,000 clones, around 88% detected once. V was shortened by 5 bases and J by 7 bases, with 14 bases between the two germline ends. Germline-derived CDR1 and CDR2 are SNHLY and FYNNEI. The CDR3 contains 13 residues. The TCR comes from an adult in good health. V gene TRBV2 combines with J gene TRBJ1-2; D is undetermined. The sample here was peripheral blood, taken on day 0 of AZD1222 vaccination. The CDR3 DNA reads TGTGCCAGCAGTTCTACGACTGAGGGTGGCTACACCTTC. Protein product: CASSSTTEGGYTF.